Following are 20 T cell receptor beta chains from one sample sequenced in a study of cytomegalovirus exposure and HLA in healthy donors. The PCR had 60 Vbeta and 13 Jbeta primers. The repertoire was sequenced with immunoSEQ multiplex PCR; TCRdb's copy has only in-frame clones and lacks some. The data show 99,000 or so clones, roughly 78% seen once. What was sequenced was PBMCs. These TCRs come from a woman aged 40 to 55 in good health and CMV-seronegative.

This clone turned up a few times. The rearrangement uses TRBV15 and TRBJ1-1, with TRBD1 identical over 7 bases. V trimming: 4 bases; J trimming: 6 bases; junction bases outside the gene matches: 2. Germline assignment: CDR1 LNHNV and CDR2 YYDKDF (reference sequence). CDR3 length: 12 amino acids. CDR3 coding DNA: TGTGCCACCAGCACCGGGACAGCTGAAGCTTTCTTT. The encoded protein is CATSTGTAEAFF.

This clone has only a few counts. The chain joins TRBV28 to TRBJ2-7; 7 nucleotides line up with TRBD1. The V gene's germline CDR1 is MDHEN and CDR2 SYDVKM. The CDR3 covers 12 residues. The V gene end was trimmed by 10 bases and the J gene end by 4 bases; junction bases not matched to a gene: 7. The CDR3 spells CATTGPPYEQYF. For the CDR3, the DNA is TGTGCCACGACAGGGCCTCCGTACGAGCAGTACTTC.

This rearrangement joins TRBV27 to TRBJ1-6; 7 bases match TRBD1. V trimming: 7 bases; J trimming: 11 bases; junction bases outside the gene matches: 23. The CDR3 has 18 amino acids. CDR1 and CDR2 from the germline V gene are MNHEY and SMNVEV (reference sequence). CDR3 sequence (DNA): TGTGCCAGCACTCTACATGGACAGGCGATATCGCAAGGGGCACCCCTCCACTTT. This translates into CASTLHGQAISQGAPLHF.

The rearrangement links TRBV20-1 to TRBJ1-1; 7 bases align to TRBD1. The junction had 0 bases not matched to a gene; V was cut back by 7 bases and J by 1 base. CDR1 DFQATT and CDR2 SNEGSKA come from the germline V gene (reference sequence). The CDR3 is 11 residues long. For the CDR3, the DNA is TGCAGTGACAGGGGGAACACTGAAGCTTTCTTT. Translating it yields CSDRGNTEAFF.

The sample holds a few counts of this clone. The chain couples TRBV5-4 to TRBJ1-1; tentatively, D is TRBD1 (5 bases). The germline V and J ends were trimmed by 1 base and 10 bases, with 20 bases remaining between them. The CDR3 consists of 15 residues. Germline lookup yields CDR1 SGHNT and CDR2 YYREEE (reference sequence). The chain's CDR3 is CASSLLDNGYPGAFF. The CDR3 coding sequence is TGTGCCAGCAGCTTGTTGGACAACGGCTATCCGGGAGCTTTCTTT.

The chain joins TRBV18 to TRBJ2-7, with TRBD1 matching 10 bases. The CDR3 loop spans 14 amino acids. CDR1 KGHSH and CDR2 LQKENI come from the germline V gene. Germline trimming cut 6 bases from V and 5 bases from J; bases unmatched to any gene: 7. Here the CDR3 reads CASSGDRGPHEQYF. In nucleotides, the CDR3 is TGTGCCAGCTCGGGGGACAGGGGCCCCCACGAGCAGTACTTC.

This clone was found once. The chain employs TRBV29-1 and TRBJ1-3; D gene ambiguous. The CDR3 runs 12 residues. Looked up from germline, CDR1 is SQVTM and CDR2 is ANQGSEA. Trimming took off 6 bases at V and 0 bases at J, with 6 bases between the two ends. As DNA, the CDR3 is TGCAGCGTCTTGTCCTCTGGAAACACCATATATTTT. Translated, it gives CSVLSSGNTIYF.

The chain combines TRBV19 with TRBJ2-3; 7 nucleotides line up with TRBD2. Germline V lookup: CDR1 LNHDA, CDR2 SQIVND (reference sequence). The CDR3 has 16 amino acids. V trimming: 6 bases; J trimming: 2 bases; junction bases outside the gene matches: 11. The CDR3 reads CASSPGSGTSTDTQYF. The CDR3 nucleotides are TGTGCCAGTAGCCCCGGCAGCGGGACTTCCACAGATACGCAGTATTTT.

V is TRBV7-2 and J is TRBJ1-2; TRBD1 is a possible D gene (6 bases). V gave up 5 bases and J gave up 1 base, with 17 bases separating them. This CDR3 is 16 amino acids long. The germline CDR1 and CDR2 sequences are SGHTA and FQGNSA. This CDR3 reads CASSQTGTIVNYGYTF. DNA of the CDR3: TGTGCCAGCAGCCAAACCGGGACAATCGTTAACTATGGCTACACCTTC.

This rearrangement joins TRBV27 to TRBJ2-4; 9 nucleotides line up with TRBD2. The V and J ends lost 3 bases and 2 bases, in that order; junction bases with no gene match: 5. Germline lookup yields CDR1 MNHEY and CDR2 SMNVEV (reference sequence). The CDR3 runs to 16 residues. The CDR3: CASSFRGLAPKNIQYF. CDR3 in DNA: TGTGCCAGCAGTTTTAGGGGACTAGCCCCCAAAAACATTCAGTACTTC.

This clone was recorded only once. The rearrangement uses TRBV5-5 and TRBJ1-1; 7 nucleotides line up with TRBD1. CDR1 SGHKS and CDR2 YYEKEE come from the germline V gene (reference sequence). This CDR3 is built from 12 residues. The ends lost 4 bases at V and 6 bases at J; junction bases unmatched: 3. CDR3 sequence: CASSPGTAEAFF. The CDR3 nucleotides are TGTGCCAGCAGCCCTGGGACAGCTGAAGCTTTCTTT.

This clone was observed once. V gene TRBV6-5 combines with J gene TRBJ1-1; tentatively, D is TRBD1 (5 bases). This CDR3 is 14 amino acids long. The V and J ends lost 5 bases and 1 base respectively, with 11 bases between them. Looked up from germline, CDR1 is MNHEY and CDR2 is SVGAGI. The CDR3 loop reads CASSPGGANTEAFF. DNA of the CDR3: TGTGCCAGCAGTCCCGGGGGAGCGAACACTGAAGCTTTCTTT.

This clone appeared a single time. The rearrangement joins TRBV6-5 to TRBJ2-3, with a tentative D call TRBD1 (6 bases). Trimming removed 6 bases at V and 2 bases at J, with 12 bases between. Germline lookup yields CDR1 MNHEY and CDR2 SVGAGI. The CDR3 has 14 amino acids. CDR3 DNA sequence: TGTGCCAGCAGGGGGACACCACTCACAGATACGCAGTATTTT. Translating gives CASRGTPLTDTQYF.

The chain uses TRBV6-1 and TRBJ1-1; D not certain. V lost 0 bases and J lost 3, with 5 bases in between. Germline V gene sequence: CDR1 MNHNS, CDR2 SASEGT. The CDR3 sequence is 13 residues long. DNA of the CDR3: TGTGCCAGCAGTGAAGCTTCGGACACTGAAGCTTTCTTT. Its protein is CASSEASDTEAFF.

The V and J genes are TRBV6-1 and TRBJ1-1; 8 bases line up with TRBD1. There are 13 residues in the CDR3. Germline trimming cut 6 bases from V and 5 bases from J; bases unmatched to any gene: 5. Germline V gene lookup returns CDR1 MNHNS and CDR2 SASEGT. CDR3 protein: CASRDRVWTEAFF. The CDR3 region has the DNA TGTGCCAGCAGGGACAGGGTGTGGACTGAAGCTTTCTTT.

This clone was seen more than once but under ten times. The CDR3 region has the DNA TGTGCCAGCAGCCGGGACAGGGGAACGACCACTGAAGCTTTCTTT. It encodes CASSRDRGTTTEAFF. The V gene is TRBV28, the J gene TRBJ1-1; 10 bases map to TRBD1. The CDR3 has 15 residues. The ends lost 6 bases at V and 4 bases at J; junction bases unmatched: 8. The germline CDR1 and CDR2 sequences are MDHEN and SYDVKM.

The chain is built from TRBV5-4 and TRBJ1-2, with 9 bases matching TRBD1. This CDR3 has 13 residues. Germline loops: CDR1 SGHNT, CDR2 YYREEE (reference sequence). V lost 0 bases to trimming and J lost 11 bases; unmatched junction nucleotides: 5. CDR3 sequence (DNA): TGTGCCAGCAGCTTGGGGGACAGGGAGAGTTACACCTTC. It yields the protein CASSLGDRESYTF.

The gene calls are TRBV15 and TRBJ1-5; possibly TRBD1 for D (5 bases). In germline, CDR1 is LNHNV, CDR2 YYDKDF (reference sequence). V was shortened by 0 bases and J by 6 bases, with 15 bases between the two germline ends. The CDR3 is 16 amino acids. In nucleotides, the CDR3 is TGTGCCACCAGCAGAGATATGAGCAGGGACTTTCAGCCCCAGCATTTT. Amino acids: CATSRDMSRDFQPQHF.

This clone was seen just once. The V call is TRBV6-6, the J call TRBJ2-5; TRBD1 matches at 8 bases. The germline V gene has CDR1 MNHNY and CDR2 SVGAGI (reference sequence). The CDR3 has 13 amino acids. Trimming removed 7 bases from V and 7 bases from J; junction bases left unmatched: 8. CDR3 sequence reads: CASTPGQGGTQYF. As DNA, the CDR3 is TGTGCCAGCACCCCAGGACAGGGAGGGACCCAGTACTTC.

This clone was seen a single time. The chain combines TRBV5-6 with TRBJ2-2, with D perhaps TRBD2 (6 bases). Trimming cost V 1 base and J 5 bases, with 12 bases left between them. CDR3 length: 15 amino acids. Germline V gives CDR1 SGHDT, CDR2 YYEEEE. In DNA, the CDR3 is TGTGCCAGCAGCTTGCGACGCCTAGCGACCGGGGAGCTGTTTTTT. Encoded protein: CASSLRRLATGELFF. The entire variable domain, with the rest obtained from reference TRBV5-6 and TRBJ2-2, is as follows: DAGVTQSPTHLIKTRGQQVTLRCSPKSGHDTVSWYQQALGQGPQFIFQYYEEEERQRGNFPDRFSGHQFPNYSSELNVNALLLGDSALYLCASSLRRLATGELFFGEGSRLTVL.